A single sample is the source of the 5 T cell receptor beta chains below, sequenced in a study of T cell responses to AZD1222 COVID-19 vaccine. Method: immunoSEQ multiplex PCR; TCRdb's copy keeps in-frame clones and lacks some. The sample carries over 85,000 clones, about 89% recorded once. Specimen: peripheral blood, collected on day 0 of AZD1222 vaccination. The receptor source for this set is an adult in good health.

In the case of this clone: One end of the junction fails to match germline, which may point to a read error. The chain is built from TRBV6-1 and TRBJ1-2; D possibly corresponds to TRBD1 (5 bases). This CDR3 is built from 15 residues. CDR1 MNHNS and CDR2 SASEGT come from the germline V gene. For the CDR3, the DNA is TGTGCCAGCAGTCAAGCCCCAGGGCAAGGAGATGGCTACACCTTC. Translated, it gives CASSQAPGQGDGYTF.

The chain is built from TRBV7-9 and TRBJ2-5; 8 nucleotides match TRBD1. This CDR3 comprises 14 residues. Germline V lookup: CDR1 SEHNR, CDR2 FQNEAQ (reference sequence). V lost 4 bases to trimming and J lost 4 bases; unmatched junction nucleotides: 5. The CDR3 spells CASSSTGGRETQYF. The CDR3 nucleotides read TGTGCCAGCAGCTCAACAGGGGGAAGAGAGACCCAGTACTTC.

The chain links TRBV6-2 or TRBV6-3 to TRBJ2-1; D possibly corresponds to TRBD2 (5 bases). V lost 2 bases and J 0 bases, leaving 14 bases between the germline ends. This CDR3 contains 17 residues. Germline V gene sequence: CDR1 MNHEY, CDR2 SVGEGT. The CDR3 is CASSYPRIGSSYNEQFF. CDR3 DNA sequence: TGTGCCAGCAGTTACCCCAGGATAGGGAGCTCCTACAATGAGCAGTTCTTC.

The chain employs TRBV6-6 and TRBJ1-2; D is perhaps TRBD1 (5 bases). Germline CDR1 MNHNY, CDR2 SVGAGI (reference sequence). With 6 bases removed from V and 4 bases from J, the gap between germline ends came to 15 bases. The CDR3 runs to 14 residues. CDR3 DNA: TGTGCCAGCAGGGGGACCCCAGAGACCTATGGCTACACCTTC. This codes for CASRGTPETYGYTF.

The chain carries TRBV6-2 or TRBV6-3 and TRBJ2-5; no clear D gene. V gave up 5 bases and J gave up 0 bases, with 4 bases separating them. The CDR3 runs to 12 residues. From germline, CDR1 is MNHEY and CDR2 SVGEGT. In nucleotides, the CDR3 is TGTGCCAGCAGTCGGTACCAAGAGACCCAGTACTTC. Protein: CASSRYQETQYF.